The TCR beta chain under discussion was sequenced for a study of cytomegalovirus exposure and HLA in healthy donors. For the study at large: The early release's HLA-typed donors yielded 78 million or so unique TCRs.

PCR amplification relied on 60 Vbeta primers (plus 13 Jbeta primers). Original analysis: The count from a later analysis was some 83 million unique TCR beta chains, about 10 million of them shared. The table came from immunoSEQ multiplex PCR; TCRdb's copy has only in-frame clones and leaves some out. V and J calls and clone size are those listed in that table; D and trimming were worked out from the DNA. The sample has around 170,000 clones, roughly 80% seen once; the top ten hold 1.5%. Study outcomes and limitations: A few CMV-associated chains proved CMV antigen-specific in vitro. There were some V segments, including TRBV6-2 and TRBV6-3, excluded as indistinguishable.

This clone came up a few times. Its specificity is unknown. With 5 bases removed from V and 8 bases from J, the gap between germline ends came to 18 bases. Germline lookup yields CDR1 SGHVS and CDR2 FNYEAQ. The CDR3 covers 14 residues. V is TRBV7-6 and J is TRBJ1-2; D is ambiguous. This TCR was sampled from a middle-aged man in good health and CMV-seronegative. The specimen was PBMCs. The CDR3 nucleotides are TGTGCCAGCAGCGTAGGCCGGGGTCAGAGGGGCTACACCTTC. Translation gives CASSVGRGQRGYTF.